Listed here is a single T cell receptor beta chain. This clonotype was found a few times. This clone's antigen is unknown. Per-base quality was not reported, and no clone a single base away is much larger than it. Sequencing instrument: Illumina HiSeq 1500. In-frame beta chains were kept once TCRdb had trimmed the public reads at Q25 with fastp and called clones with MiXCR. Each entry merges the rows of one CDR3 protein and shows their most common DNA and genes. The table for this sample lists about 600,000 distinct CDR3 sequences; 24% of them were counted only once. Around 8% of the sample is taken by the ten largest. This entry comes from a study of T cell repertoires in cytomegalovirus infection (dated by TCRdb to about 2019). Context from the whole study: Donor HLA type was relevant to the analysis, because carriage of CMV infection together with the matching HLA type was indicated by public TCR beta signatures.

Per the germline V gene, SGHDT is the CDR1 and YYEEEE is the CDR2. The CDR3 goes from the cysteine to the phenylalanine over 16 residues. The entry retains the CDR3 DNA only, 48 bases that are in frame from base 1. Trimming takes 3 bases from V and 3 bases from J, and the germline ends sit 18 bases apart. Here is what the overall study found, with its caveats: In both this cohort and an independent roughly 330-donor cohort, the cumulative frequency of public TCR beta family members distinguished carriers of CMV infection plus the relevant HLA type. In the ex vivo response, HLA-C-restricted CMV-specific TCR beta clonotypes were dominant, and in two of eight donors the single most frequent clonotype came from this HLA-C-restricted group.

The V gene is TRBV5-6 and the J gene is TRBJ2-5; the D gene is possibly TRBD1, with 5 bases matching. Sequencing input: CD8+ T cells from PBMCs. The clonotype was recovered from a human donor in good health (CMV status not recorded). Some clones in this sample may be carry-over from other donors' samples. The CDR3 amino acid sequence is: CASSWAQDRIKETQYF. In nucleotide form, the sequence is TGTGCCAGCAGCTGGGCACAGGATCGCATTAAAGAGACCCAGTACTTC. The CDR3 plus the reference TRBV5-6 and TRBJ2-5 genes for the other parts give the full variable domain: DAGVTQSPTHLIKTRGQQVTLRCSPKSGHDTVSWYQQALGQGPQFIFQYYEEEERQRGNFPDRFSGHQFPNYSSELNVNALLLGDSALYLCASSWAQDRIKETQYFGPGTRLLVL.